The clone carrying this T cell receptor beta chain has just one count. Its antigen is unknown. Between the trimmed V and J ends, which lost 3 bases and 8 bases, there was a span of 20 bases. Germline CDR1 is LGHNA and CDR2 is YNFKEQ. This CDR3 contains 16 residues. The data originate from a study of T-cell reconstitution after alpha-beta-depleted transplantation in children. Broader study findings: At the one-year point after transplant, T-cell counts and TCRbeta diversity were found to come mostly from T cells that had been newly produced.

Unique molecular identifiers were incorporated into the prepared TCRbeta library. One entry per CDR3 protein, called by TCRdb with MiXCR from the PCR reads. The sample has some 350,000 distinct CDR3 sequences; roughly 15% are singletons. The source of this sequence is a male patient between 2 and 10 years old who had a stem cell transplant for acute lymphoblastic leukemia, so the T cells may come from the graft donor. This chain uses TRBV4-2 with TRBJ2-1; D might be TRBD2 (5 bases). Material: PBMCs, mostly from graft donor cells, obtained 360 days after TCRalphabeta/CD19-depleted stem cell transplant. The CDR3 nucleotides read TGTGCCAGCAGCCAGCTAAAGCTAGCCCGCTCCCATGAGCAGTTCTTC. Protein product: CASSQLKLARSHEQFF.